The source of this T cell receptor beta chain is a study of a mutant IDH1 vaccine in newly diagnosed glioma. The CDR3 loop spans 17 amino acids. The V end was cut by 3 bases, the J end by 0 bases, with 17 bases between. CDR1 and CDR2 (germline): SGHTA, FQGTGA. The method was immunoSEQ multiplex PCR; TCRdb's version includes in-frame clones alone and lacks a portion of them. The sample consists of around 60,000 clones, 84% of them appearing once. Concerning this clone itself: Its antigen is not known.

Time point of the sample: week 11, during vaccination. Each dose delivered 300 ug of mutant IDH1 20-mer peptide subcutaneously with imiquimod. The TCR sequence derives from a woman between 50 and 59 years old with glioma. Sequenced material: PBMCs, taken from a glioma patient whose treatment included an IDH1 peptide vaccine. The rearrangement uses TRBV7-3 and TRBJ1-1; D not resolved. CDR3 in DNA: TGTGCCAGCAGCTTCCGGGCCCTGTCTAGTTTGAACACTGAAGCTTTCTTT. It translates to CASSFRALSSLNTEAFF.